This T cell receptor beta chain was recovered during a study of T cell repertoires in ileal Crohn's disease (dated by TCRdb to between 2017 and 2020). Describing the broader study: Median disease duration was roughly eight years, and approximately 34% of patients were identified as active smokers at the time of surgery. Every patient underwent surgery because of a complication, which was stricturing disease in 61% and penetrating disease in approximately 40%. Postoperative therapy was given to about half of the patients, with thiopurines administered to roughly twelve patients and anti-TNF agents administered to 18 patients. TCR repertoire analysis was done in 57 Crohn's disease patients from a prospective multicentre cohort. The study was conducted in parallel with a multicentre cohort built to find predictors of early endoscopic recurrence after ileocolonic resection. Endoscopic postoperative recurrence was defined by a Rutgeerts score above i0. The study sequenced approximately 170 mucosal samples from a few dozen patients, taken at several locations on the surgical specimen and at postoperative endoscopy.

Adults with ileal or ileocolonic Crohn's disease and an indication for ileocolonic resection were eligible for inclusion. Whole ileal mucosal biopsies were kept frozen at -80 degrees C prior to DNA extraction. Genomic DNA was extracted from frozen whole biopsies with a TRizol-based method and quantified on a NanoDrop 2000 spectrophotometer. For commercial TCRB immunosequencing, approximately 460 nanograms of biopsy DNA were submitted for each sample. CDR3 regions were amplified from genomic DNA by Adaptive Biotechnology using a two-step, amplification bias-controlled multiplex PCR. The first PCR used primers for every V and J gene segment; the second PCR added barcodes and Illumina adapters. An Illumina instrument was used to sequence the CDR3 libraries. The authors' pipeline ran thus. The analysis used both the pipelines supplied by the vendor and custom analysis of the raw data in R/Bioconductor with R version 3.3.0. Clonality, which ranges from 0 to 1, was calculated as the inverse of the normalised Shannon entropy across all productive clones. High-frequency clones were defined as the share of the repertoire taken up by the top 100 clones, keeping only clones that passed a 95% confidence test. Overlap between samples was measured with the Morisita-Horn index, while repertoire diversity was measured with the Simpson index. Sourced from immuneACCESS, this table was stored by TCRdb with only in-frame sequences that have V and J called. A share of the clones is absent; for the studies checked, an unresolved V gene accounts for under half, and the remainder has no known explanation. V and J calls and clone size are given by that table; D and trimming were obtained from the DNA. A total of roughly 16,000 clones appear in this sample, under 95% of them only once. The ten largest clones capture roughly 3.4% of the sample.

What the research found in general, with its limitations: Compared with CD4 T cells, sorted CD8 T cells held more high-frequency clones, which suggests that the mucosal expansions were mostly CD8. Endoscopic recurrence was found to be associated with higher high-frequency clone percentages at surgery, and recurrence was observed in all patients with clonality above 26.8% (18/57). Compared with non-smokers, patients who were active smokers at surgery showed a significantly higher proportion of clonal expansions (25.9% vs 17.9%, p=0.02). Only a subgroup of patients, of unstated size, had their mucosal CD4 and CD8 T cells sorted and sequenced.

A remark on this clone: Its antigen target is currently unknown. No much larger clonotype is one base removed from it; base qualities were not supplied.

Sequencing input: ileal tissue. The source is an adult with Crohn's disease.

The DNA is TGTGCCAGCAGCGTAGGCTTGCGGGAAAACACCGGGGAGCTGTTTTTT. This encodes CASSVGLRENTGELFF. The chain is made from TRBV9 and TRBJ2-2; a tentative D match to TRBD2 spans 6 bases. The CDR3 contains 16 residues, cysteine and phenylalanine counted. Only the CDR3 region is kept as DNA, spanning 48 bases read in frame from base 1. Sequences SGDLS (CDR1) and YYNGEE (CDR2) are obtained from the germline V gene. The trim is 0 bases for V and 2 bases for J, with a gap of 11 bases between the germline ends.